The entry that follows covers one T cell receptor (beta chain) sequence. Antigen specificity is unknown. This entry comes from a study of CD8+CD57+ T cells in acquired aplastic anemia. Study-level points and caveats: Statistical testing detected no significant gap in CD8+ Simpson's diversity between patients and controls. The study identified roughly 29 CD8+ CDR3 sequences shared by patients and controls.

V dropped 8 bases and J dropped 0 bases, with 5 bases sitting between them. CDR1 SNHLY and CDR2 FYNNEI come from the germline V gene. The CDR3 loop spans 12 amino acids. Sequencing involved patients with CD8+CD57+ cell expansion previously shown by flow cytometry. The patients, all of them, had severe acquired aplastic anemia. The blood sampling took place in patients who had so far received no therapy. The template for TCR beta VDJ and CDR3 sequence profiling was genomic DNA. Via MiXCR, TCRdb re-called the reads, giving one row per CDR3 protein. The table has about 120,000 distinct CDR3 sequences, 55% to 70% seen once.

What was sequenced was sorted CD4+, CD8+, or CD8+CD57+ T cells (not recorded which) from PBMCs. The chain employs TRBV2 and TRBJ1-5; D unresolved. The source is a human donor with aplastic anemia. CDR3 region: CASGNSNQPQHF. In nucleotides, the CDR3 is TGTGCCAGCGGTAATAGCAATCAGCCCCAGCATTTT. Based on the CDR3 plus reference TRBV2 and TRBJ1-5, the full variable domain is EPEVTQTPSHQVTQMGQEVILRCVPISNHLYFYWYRQILGQKVEFLVSFYNNEISEKSEIFDDQFSVERPDGSNFTLKIRSTKLEDSAMYFCASGNSNQPQHFGDGTRLSIL.